The source of this TCR beta chain is a study of T cell repertoires in ileal Crohn's disease (dated by TCRdb to between 2018 and 2020). Context from the whole study: The median duration of disease was approximately 8.5 years, and at the time of surgery around 32% of patients were active smokers. Running in parallel with the study was a multicentre cohort set up to find predictors of early endoscopic recurrence following ileocolonic resection. TCR repertoire analysis was performed in approximately 52 Crohn's disease patients drawn from a prospective multicentre cohort. Roughly half of the patients were given postoperative therapy, with 18 on anti-TNF agents and 10 to 12 on thiopurines. A total of roughly 170 mucosal samples from 60 or so patients were sequenced, collected from several sites on the surgical specimen and at postoperative endoscopy. Endoscopic postoperative recurrence was defined as a Rutgeerts score above i0. Every patient underwent surgery because of a complication, which was stricturing disease in around 61% of cases and penetrating disease in approximately 40%.

Five hundred nanograms of biopsy DNA per sample were submitted for commercial TCRB immunosequencing. Adaptive Biotechnology amplified the CDR3 regions from genomic DNA with a two-step multiplex PCR designed to control amplification bias. Primers covering every V and J gene segment were used in the first PCR, while barcodes and Illumina adapters were added in the second PCR. An Illumina instrument was used to sequence the CDR3 libraries. In the authors' own workflow: The analysis used both the pipelines supplied by the vendor and custom analysis of the raw data in R/Bioconductor with R version 3.3.0. Clonality, which ranges from 0 to 1, was calculated as the inverse of the normalised Shannon entropy across all productive clones. The repertoire share taken up by the top 100 clones defined high-frequency clones, and only clones that passed a 95% confidence test were kept. Overlap between samples was measured with the Morisita-Horn index, while repertoire diversity was measured with the Simpson index. Imported from immuneACCESS, the table was reduced by TCRdb to in-frame sequences with V and J called. These copies leave out some clones; in studies compared against another copy, an unresolved V gene accounts for under half, and the cause of the remainder is not known. V and J calls and clone size follow that table, whereas D and trimming were derived from the DNA. This sample holds about 15,000 clones; approximately 80% were observed only once. The ten largest clones represent roughly 4% of the sample.

Study-level results and caveats: Patients who were active smokers at surgery had a significantly higher proportion of clonal expansions than non-smokers (roughly 24% vs 19%, p=0.02). More high-frequency clones were carried by sorted CD8 T cells than by CD4 T cells, suggesting that mucosal expansions were mainly CD8. Higher high-frequency clone percentages at surgery were associated with endoscopic recurrence; all patients with clonality above 26.8% (18/57) had recurrence. Only a subgroup of patients, of unstated size, had their mucosal CD4 and CD8 T cells sorted and sequenced.

Of note for this clone: No antigen is known for it. Base qualities are missing; no much larger clone stands one base away.

Adults with ileal or ileocolonic Crohn's disease for whom ileocolonic resection was indicated were considered eligible. Before DNA extraction, whole ileal mucosal biopsies were kept frozen at -80 degrees C. Genomic DNA was isolated from frozen whole biopsies using a TRizol-based method, and the DNA was quantified with a NanoDrop 2000 spectrophotometer. V lost 1 base and J lost 9 bases, and the count of bases not matched to a germline gene is 7. The germline V gene yields MGHRA for CDR1 and YSYEKL for CDR2. The CDR3 sequence holds 15 residues, the cysteine and phenylalanine included. Of the read, only the CDR3 DNA is kept; its 45 bases are in frame from base 1.

The sequence links TRBV4-1 to TRBJ2-1; 9 central bases correspond to TRBD2. The sample was ileal tissue. This TCR came from an adult with Crohn's disease. In nucleotide form, the sequence is TGCGCCAGCAGCCAAGCTAGCGGGATTCTGAGTGAGCAGTTCTTC. Translation gives CASSQASGILSEQFF.